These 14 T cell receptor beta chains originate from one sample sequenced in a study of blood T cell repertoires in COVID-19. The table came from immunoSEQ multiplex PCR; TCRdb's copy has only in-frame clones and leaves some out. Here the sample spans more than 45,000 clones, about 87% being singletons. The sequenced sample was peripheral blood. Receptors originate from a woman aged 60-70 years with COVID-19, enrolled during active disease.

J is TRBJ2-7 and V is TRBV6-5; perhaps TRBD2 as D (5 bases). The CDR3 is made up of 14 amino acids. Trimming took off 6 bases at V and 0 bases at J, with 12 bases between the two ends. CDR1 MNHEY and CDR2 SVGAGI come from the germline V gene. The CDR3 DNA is TGTGCCAGCAGCCTCCTGGGGAGCTCCTACGAGCAGTACTTC. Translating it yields CASSLLGSSYEQYF.

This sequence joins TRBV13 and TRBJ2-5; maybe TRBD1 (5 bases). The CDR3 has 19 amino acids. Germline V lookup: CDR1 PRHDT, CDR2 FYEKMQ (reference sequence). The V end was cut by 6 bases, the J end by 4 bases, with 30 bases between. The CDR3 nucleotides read TGTGCCAGCAGTCTATTCGACCGGACATGGGGAATTCGACTAGAGACCCAGTACTTC. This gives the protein CASSLFDRTWGIRLETQYF.

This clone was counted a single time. This chain's CDR3 is CASSVDGSTYNEQFF. CDR3 nucleotide sequence: TGTGCCAGCAGCGTCGACGGGAGTACCTACAATGAGCAGTTCTTC. The chain links TRBV9 to TRBJ2-1; a weak D match, TRBD2 (6 bases). The V end lost 2 bases, the J end lost 2 bases, and 11 bases lay between the germline ends. Germline loops: CDR1 SGDLS, CDR2 YYNGEE. The CDR3 totals 15 residues.

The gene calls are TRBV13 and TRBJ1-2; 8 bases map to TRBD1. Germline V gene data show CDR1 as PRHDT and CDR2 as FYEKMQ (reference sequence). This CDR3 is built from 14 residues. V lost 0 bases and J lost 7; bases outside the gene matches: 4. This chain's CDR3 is CASSLGTGGAGYTF. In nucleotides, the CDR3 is TGTGCCAGCAGCTTAGGTACAGGGGGTGCTGGCTACACCTTC.

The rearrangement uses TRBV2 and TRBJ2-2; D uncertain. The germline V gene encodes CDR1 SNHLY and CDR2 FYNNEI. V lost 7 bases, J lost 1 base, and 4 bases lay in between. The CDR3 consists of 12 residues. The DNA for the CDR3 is TGTGCCAGCAACAGGAACACCGGGGAGCTGTTTTTT. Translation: CASNRNTGELFF.

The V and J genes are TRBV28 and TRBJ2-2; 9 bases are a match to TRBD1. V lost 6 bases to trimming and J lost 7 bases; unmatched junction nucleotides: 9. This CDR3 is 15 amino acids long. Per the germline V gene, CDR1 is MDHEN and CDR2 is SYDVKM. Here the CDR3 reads CASSLRDRVDGELFF. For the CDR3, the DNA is TGTGCCAGCAGCCTCCGGGACAGGGTCGACGGGGAGCTGTTTTTT.

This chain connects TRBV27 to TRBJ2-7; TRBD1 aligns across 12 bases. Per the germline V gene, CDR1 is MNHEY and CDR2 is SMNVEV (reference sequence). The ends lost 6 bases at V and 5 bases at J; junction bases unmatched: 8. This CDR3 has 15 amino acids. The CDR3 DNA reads TGTGCCAGCAGAAAACCGGGACAGGGGGCGGACGAGCAGTACTTC. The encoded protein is CASRKPGQGADEQYF.

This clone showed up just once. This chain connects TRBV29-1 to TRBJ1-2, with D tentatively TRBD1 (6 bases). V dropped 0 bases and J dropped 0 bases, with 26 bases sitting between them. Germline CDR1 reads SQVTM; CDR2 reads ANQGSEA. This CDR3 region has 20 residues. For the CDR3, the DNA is TGCAGCGTTGAAGACCCCCTCGGACAGTCTCCATTTAGAGCTAACTATGGCTACACCTTC. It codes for CSVEDPLGQSPFRANYGYTF.

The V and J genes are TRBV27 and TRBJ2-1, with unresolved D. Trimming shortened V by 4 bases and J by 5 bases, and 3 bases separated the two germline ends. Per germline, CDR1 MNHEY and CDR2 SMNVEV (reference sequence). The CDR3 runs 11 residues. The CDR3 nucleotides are TGTGCCAGCAGTTACAACAATGAGCAGTTCTTC. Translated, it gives CASSYNNEQFF.

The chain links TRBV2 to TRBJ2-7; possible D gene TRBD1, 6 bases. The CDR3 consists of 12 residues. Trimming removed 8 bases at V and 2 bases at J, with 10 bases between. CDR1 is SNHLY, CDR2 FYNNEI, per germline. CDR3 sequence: CASGGQTYEQYF. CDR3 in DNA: TGTGCCAGCGGCGGACAGACCTACGAGCAGTACTTC.

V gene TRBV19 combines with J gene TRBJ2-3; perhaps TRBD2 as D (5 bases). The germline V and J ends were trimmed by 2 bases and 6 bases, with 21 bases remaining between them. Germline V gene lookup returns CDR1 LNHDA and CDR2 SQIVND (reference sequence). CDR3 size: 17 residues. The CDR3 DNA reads TGTGCCAGTAGTATATGGATAGACCGGGCCAGGAGGGATACGCAGTATTTT. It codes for CASSIWIDRARRDTQYF.

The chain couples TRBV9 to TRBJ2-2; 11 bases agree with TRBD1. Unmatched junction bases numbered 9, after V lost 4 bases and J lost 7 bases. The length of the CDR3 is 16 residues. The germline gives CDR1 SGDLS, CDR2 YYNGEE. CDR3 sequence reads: CASSRGQGAYGGELFF. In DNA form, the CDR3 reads TGTGCCAGCAGCCGAGGACAGGGGGCGTATGGCGGGGAGCTGTTTTTT. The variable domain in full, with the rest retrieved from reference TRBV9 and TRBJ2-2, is DSGVTQTPKHLITATGQRVTLRCSPRSGDLSVYWYQQSLDQGLQFLIQYYNGEERAKGNILERFSAQQFPDLHSELNLSSLELGDSALYFCASSRGQGAYGGELFFGEGSRLTVL.

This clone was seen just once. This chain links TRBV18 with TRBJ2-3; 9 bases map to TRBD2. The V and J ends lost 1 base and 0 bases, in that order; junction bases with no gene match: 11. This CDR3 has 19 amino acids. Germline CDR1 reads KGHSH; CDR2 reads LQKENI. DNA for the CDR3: TGTGCCAGCTCACCACTTGCGCGGGAGGGCCTAATGAGCACAGATACGCAGTATTTT. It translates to CASSPLAREGLMSTDTQYF.

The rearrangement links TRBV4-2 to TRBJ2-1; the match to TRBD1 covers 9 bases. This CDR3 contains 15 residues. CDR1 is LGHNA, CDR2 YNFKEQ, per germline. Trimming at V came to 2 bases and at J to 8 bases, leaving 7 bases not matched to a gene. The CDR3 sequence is CASSQRQGGRDEQFF. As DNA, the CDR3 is TGTGCCAGCAGCCAAAGACAGGGGGGTCGGGATGAGCAGTTCTTC.